The 16 T cell receptor beta chains given below trace back to one sample, sequenced in a study of glioma-infiltrating T cells. Amplification of TCR alpha and beta CDR3 regions from RNA used iRepertoire nested multiplex PCR. TCRdb used MiXCR to reprocess the multiplex PCR reads, holding one entry per CDR3 protein. The profile shows more than 100,000 distinct CDR3 sequences, around 30% of them singletons. Material for sequencing was glioma tissue, nonneoplastic brain tissue, or PBMCs (not recorded which). The receptors derive from a human donor with low-grade glioma or glioblastoma, undergoing nonglioma brain surgery, or in good health (not recorded which).

This clonotype occurred many times. V gene TRBV20-1 combines with J gene TRBJ1-4; unclear D gene. Germline CDR1 reads DFQATT; CDR2 reads SNEGSKA (reference sequence). The CDR3 consists of 17 residues. V lost 3 bases, J lost 0 bases, and 17 bases lay in between. Here the CDR3 DNA reads TGCAGTGCTAGTAGAGCCAGGCTAAGGGCAACTAATGAAAAACTGTTTTTT. Translation gives CSASRARLRATNEKLFF.

In its sample, this clonotype was seen many times. V and J are TRBV6-2 or TRBV6-3 and TRBJ2-2, with TRBD1 matching 9 bases. V lost 6 bases to trimming and J lost 6 bases; unmatched junction nucleotides: 8. The CDR3 is 15 residues long. CDR1 is MNHEY and CDR2 is SVGEGT in the germline V gene. The CDR3 sequence is CASSPGQGRAGELFF. DNA for the CDR3: TGTGCCAGCAGCCCGGGACAGGGTCGGGCCGGGGAGCTGTTTTTT.

The gene calls are TRBV4-1 and TRBJ2-7; 8 positions agree with TRBD2. Per germline, CDR1 MGHRA and CDR2 YSYEKL. The junction had 8 bases not matched to a gene; V was cut back by 1 base and J by 3 bases. CDR3 length equals 16 residues. The CDR3, as DNA: TGCGCCAGCAGCCAAGGCTCGGGGGGGCCTTTCTACGAGCAGTACTTC. Translating gives CASSQGSGGPFYEQYF.

This clonotype occurred many times. This chain joins TRBV20-1 and TRBJ1-1; a weak D match, TRBD1 (5 bases). This CDR3 is built from 13 residues. Trimming took off 1 base at V and 3 bases at J, with 9 bases between the two ends. The V gene's germline CDR1 is DFQATT and CDR2 SNEGSKA (reference sequence). The CDR3 coding sequence is TGCAGTGCTAGAGTGGGGGGGTACACTGAAGCTTTCTTT. It specifies CSARVGGYTEAFF.

This clonotype was recorded at least ten times. The CDR3 reads CSARPTSHEQYF. The CDR3 coding sequence is TGCAGTGCTAGACCTACATCCCACGAGCAGTACTTC. The chain recombines TRBV20-1 with TRBJ2-7; D is unresolved. The CDR3 contains 12 residues. V gave up 2 bases and J gave up 5 bases, with 10 bases separating them. The germline gives CDR1 DFQATT, CDR2 SNEGSKA (reference sequence).

This clonotype occurred many times. V usage is TRBV19 and J usage is TRBJ2-7; D not resolved. Germline CDR1 LNHDA, CDR2 SQIVND (reference sequence). The length of the CDR3 is 12 residues. Deletions cut 0 bases from V and 4 bases from J, with 4 bases between. CDR3 loop: CASSIDGYEQYF. CDR3 DNA sequence: TGTGCCAGTAGTATAGATGGGTACGAGCAGTACTTC.

This clonotype was seen many times. This sequence joins TRBV28 and TRBJ2-5, with D uncertain. Trimming cost V 3 bases and J 5 bases, with 7 bases left between them. The germline gives CDR1 MDHEN, CDR2 SYDVKM. The CDR3 spans 12 residues. The CDR3 DNA reads TGTGCCAGCAGTTTGCAGTTCGAGACCCAGTACTTC. Protein product: CASSLQFETQYF.

This clonotype has just one count. A single base separates this from a much larger clone, so it may be a read error. The chain carries TRBV6-2 or TRBV6-3 and TRBJ2-4, with 8 bases aligning to TRBD2. The length of the CDR3 is 15 residues. The germline gives CDR1 MNHEY, CDR2 SVGEGT. The CDR3 sequence is CAGSYSGTSGNIQYF. The CDR3 nucleotides are TGTGCCGGCAGTTACTCCGGGACTAGTGGAAACATTCAGTACTTC.

On this clonotype itself: One junction end does not reproduce the germline sequence, and a read error may be involved. J is TRBJ2-5 and V is TRBV19, with no clear D. CDR1 is LNHDA and CDR2 is SQIVND in the germline V gene (reference sequence). The CDR3 totals 14 residues. The CDR3 DNA is TGTGCCAGTAAAGTCGAGCTGGCCCAAGAGACCGAGTACTTC. Translating it yields CASKVELAQETEYF.

This clonotype has at least ten counts. J is TRBJ2-1 and V is TRBV28; 7 nucleotides match TRBD1. Trimming removed 7 bases from V and 2 bases from J; junction bases left unmatched: 8. Per germline, CDR1 MDHEN and CDR2 SYDVKM. The CDR3 totals 15 residues. CDR3 protein: CASNSRDSPYNEQFF. Here the CDR3 DNA reads TGTGCCAGCAATTCCCGGGACAGCCCCTACAATGAGCAGTTCTTC.

This clonotype has ten or more counts. The chain joins TRBV20-1 to TRBJ1-1; no firm D call. Trimming took 5 bases from V and 1 from J, leaving 8 bases between them. CDR3 length equals 12 residues. Per the germline V gene, CDR1 is DFQATT and CDR2 is SNEGSKA (reference sequence). The CDR3 DNA reads as TGCAGTGCTCCTAATAGGAACACTGAAGCTTTCTTT. Protein: CSAPNRNTEAFF.

This clonotype was counted many times. The chain joins TRBV4-3 to TRBJ1-2; the D is unclear. Per germline, CDR1 LGHNA and CDR2 YSLEER. With 0 bases removed from V and 5 bases from J, the gap between germline ends came to 10 bases. The CDR3 contains 14 residues. CDR3 sequence reads: CASSQERGVYGYTF. DNA for the CDR3: TGCGCCAGCAGCCAAGAACGTGGAGTATATGGCTACACCTTC.

The chain carries TRBV5-1 and TRBJ1-1; D uncertain. Germline V CDR1 and CDR2: SGHRS, YFSETQ. The CDR3 contains 14 residues. Between the trimmed V and J ends, which lost 2 bases and 0 bases, there was a span of 8 bases. CDR3 protein: CASSFSIMNTEAFF. The CDR3 DNA follows: TGCGCCAGCAGCTTCTCGATTATGAACACTGAAGCTTTCTTT. Full variable domain (rest looked up from reference TRBV5-1 and TRBJ1-1): KAGVTQTPRYLIKTRGQQVTLSCSPISGHRSVSWYQQTPGQGLQFLFEYFSETQRNKGNFPGRFSGRQFSNSRSEMNVSTLELGDSALYLCASSFSIMNTEAFFGQGTRLTVV.

This clonotype was seen only once. One base away lies a much larger clone, so this may be a sequencing read error. The CDR3 sequence: CARAARGLPTNTQYF. The DNA of the CDR3 is TGTGCCAGAGCCGCCCGGGGGTTACCCACGAATACGCAGTATTTT. The rearrangement uses TRBV19 and TRBJ2-3, with D maybe TRBD2 (6 bases). The germline V gene encodes CDR1 LNHDA and CDR2 SQIVND (reference sequence). This CDR3 has 15 amino acids. Trimming cost V 9 bases and J 7 bases, with 23 bases left between them. The full variable domain, in which reference TRBV19 and TRBJ2-3 provide the parts outside the CDR3, is DGGITQSPKYLFRKEGQNVTLSCEQNLNHDAMYWYRQDPGQGLRLIYYSQIVNDFQKGDIAEGYSVSREKKESFPLTVTSAQKNPTAFYLCARAARGLPTNTQYFGPGTRLTVL.

Many counts were recorded for this clonotype. The chain is built from TRBV27 and TRBJ2-5; perhaps TRBD1 as D (6 bases). The V end was cut by 6 bases, the J end by 7 bases, with 18 bases between. The CDR3 spans 14 residues. The germline CDR1 and CDR2 sequences are MNHEY and SMNVEV (reference sequence). CDR3 region: CASRKQGFGGTQYF. The CDR3 DNA reads TGTGCCAGCAGGAAACAGGGATTCGGAGGGACCCAGTACTTC.

This clonotype has a count of ten or more. V is TRBV7-2 and J is TRBJ1-5, with D uncertain. CDR3 length: 14 amino acids. V was cut by 5 bases and J by 5 bases, with 13 bases left in between. Germline CDR1 is SGHTA and CDR2 is FQGNSA. As DNA, the CDR3 is TGTGCCAGCAGCCTCTACCAACCCGATCAGCCCCAGCATTTT. Translating it yields CASSLYQPDQPQHF.